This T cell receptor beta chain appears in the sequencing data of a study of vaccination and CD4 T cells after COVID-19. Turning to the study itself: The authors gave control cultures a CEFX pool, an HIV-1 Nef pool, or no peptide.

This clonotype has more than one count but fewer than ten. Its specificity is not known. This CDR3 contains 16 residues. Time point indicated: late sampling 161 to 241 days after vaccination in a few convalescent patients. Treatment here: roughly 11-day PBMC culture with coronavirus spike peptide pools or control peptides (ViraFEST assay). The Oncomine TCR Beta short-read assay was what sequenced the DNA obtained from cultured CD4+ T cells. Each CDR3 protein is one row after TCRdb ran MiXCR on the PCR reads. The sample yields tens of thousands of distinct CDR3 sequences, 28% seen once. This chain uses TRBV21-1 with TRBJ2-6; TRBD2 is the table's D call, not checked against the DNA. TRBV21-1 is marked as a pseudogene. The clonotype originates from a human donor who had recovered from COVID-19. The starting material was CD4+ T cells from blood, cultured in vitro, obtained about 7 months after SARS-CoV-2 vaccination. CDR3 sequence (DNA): TGTGCCAGGCGGGGTCTAAACCTCTCTGGGGCCAACGTCCTGACTTTC. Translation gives CARRGLNLSGANVLTF.